Shown below are 5 T cell receptor beta chains from a single sample sequenced in a study of T cell responses to AZD1222 COVID-19 vaccine. Using immunoSEQ multiplex PCR, the repertoire was profiled, and TCRdb retains in-frame clones only, with some absent. The repertoire holds around 110,000 clones, with about 92% as singletons. Sequenced here: peripheral blood, sampled on day 0 of AZD1222 vaccination. These receptors were collected from an adult in good health.

As concerns this clone: Other DNA sequences in this specimen translate into the identical CDR3. For the CDR3, the DNA is TGTGCCAGCAGCCAACCTCCTAGCGGGAGCCTCTCCTACGAGCAGTACTTC. Translation: CASSQPPSGSLSYEQYF. The chain combines TRBV4-2 with TRBJ2-7, with TRBD2 identical over 10 bases. V lost 2 bases, J lost 0 bases, and 7 bases stayed unmatched. This CDR3 comprises 17 residues. Germline V gives CDR1 LGHNA, CDR2 YNFKEQ.

The rearrangement uses TRBV6-5 and TRBJ2-5; 7 bases align to TRBD2. There are 13 residues in the CDR3. V was clipped by 6 bases and J by 2 bases; unmatched bases: 3. Germline V gives CDR1 MNHEY, CDR2 SVGAGI. Written as DNA, the CDR3 is TGTGCCAGCAGGGCTAGCGGACAAGAGACCCAGTACTTC. Amino acid sequence: CASRASGQETQYF.

This chain links TRBV20-1 with TRBJ2-5; D is unresolved. The CDR3 covers 10 residues. Trimming took 6 bases from V and 4 from J, leaving 6 bases between them. In germline, CDR1 is DFQATT, CDR2 SNEGSKA (reference sequence). CDR3 in DNA: TGCAGTGCCATAAGAGAGACCCAGTACTTC. This encodes CSAIRETQYF.

The chain links TRBV28 to TRBJ2-5; 7 nucleotides align to TRBD1. The CDR3 is 15 residues long. Germline V gene sequence: CDR1 MDHEN, CDR2 SYDVKM. Trimming at V came to 3 bases and at J to 3 bases, leaving 7 bases not matched to a gene. This CDR3 reads CASSFGDREKETQYF. The CDR3 coding sequence is TGTGCCAGCAGTTTCGGTGACAGGGAGAAAGAGACCCAGTACTTC.

The V and J genes are TRBV27 and TRBJ1-6; D is undetermined. Germline V gene data show CDR1 as MNHEY and CDR2 as SMNVEV (reference sequence). The CDR3 is 15 amino acids. V lost 1 base and J 10 bases, leaving 14 bases between the germline ends. CDR3 region: CASSLLVGVRSPLHF. The CDR3 DNA reads TGTGCCAGCAGTTTATTAGTAGGAGTAAGATCACCCCTCCACTTT.